This paragraph reports one TCR beta chain. The antigen remains undetermined. The data are from a study of T cells in Graves' hyperthyroidism and ophthalmopathy. Study findings and constraints: Peripheral blood also featured most of the thyroid clonotypes expanded above 0.001.

The CDR3 loop spans 16 amino acids. Trimming at V came to 2 bases and at J to 8 bases, leaving 6 bases not matched to a gene. The V gene's germline CDR1 is SGDLS and CDR2 YYNGEE. The investigators amplified TCR beta CDR3 regions from RNA transcripts. The HTBI set primed first-round TCR CDR3 RT-PCR. TCRdb analysed the multiplex PCR reads with MiXCR anew, one entry per CDR3 protein. The sample gives under 650,000 distinct CDR3 sequences, roughly 15% of which show up once; 3.8% is in the top ten. The origin of this receptor is a woman aged 25 to 45 with Graves' hyperthyroidism. Specimen: blood. The chain has TRBV9 and TRBJ2-1, with TRBD2 identical over 14 bases. The CDR3 loop is CASSVGLAGVEHEQFF. CDR3 DNA: TGTGCCAGCAGCGTGGGACTAGCGGGAGTGGAGCATGAGCAGTTCTTC. The full variable domain, in which reference TRBV9 and TRBJ2-1 provide the parts outside the CDR3, is DSGVTQTPKHLITATGQRVTLRCSPRSGDLSVYWYQQSLDQGLQFLIQYYNGEERAKGNILERFSAQQFPDLHSELNLSSLELGDSALYFCASSVGLAGVEHEQFFGPGTRLTVL.